Ten or more counts support the clone carrying this T cell receptor beta chain. The antigen remains undetermined. A read error may produce the germline difference seen at one junction end. The sample originates from a study of T cells in Graves' hyperthyroidism and ophthalmopathy. Study-wide results and limits: Appearing also in blood were most of the thyroid clonotypes expanded above 0.001.

In patients aged 18 to 65, hyperthyroidism was newly diagnosed, with duration under 2 months. Amplified regions were TCR beta CDR3 sequences from RNA transcripts. Using the HTBI primer set, a first-round RT-PCR was run on the TCR CDR3. TCRdb passed the multiplex PCR reads through MiXCR, listing each CDR3 protein once. The repertoire holds around 520,000 distinct CDR3 sequences, with approximately 15% as singletons. The germline V gene has CDR1 MNHNS and CDR2 SASEGT. The CDR3 runs to 15 residues. This TCR was sampled from a woman aged 40 to 50 with Graves' hyperthyroidism. Input material: blood. V gene TRBV6-1 combines with J gene TRBJ2-7; 11 nucleotides align to TRBD1. The CDR3 DNA sequence: TGCGCCAGCAGCTCGGACAGGGGGCCCCCCTACGAGCAGTACTTC. Protein product: CASSSDRGPPYEQYF.